Following are 32 T cell receptor beta chains from one sample sequenced in a study of T-cell memory formation after mild COVID-19. TCRdb itself ran the 5' RACE reads through MiXCR, one entry per CDR3 protein. The table shows just under 550,000 distinct CDR3 sequences, with roughly 22% occurring only once. Sample: PBMCs or a T cell subset sorted from them (not recorded which). The receptors originated from an adult woman who had mild COVID-19 (a few samples of this study predate the infection). Cell type and time point are not known.

The genes are TRBV25-1 and TRBJ1-6; possible D gene TRBD1, 5 bases. V gave up 3 bases and J gave up 5 bases, with 11 bases separating them. This CDR3 contains 15 residues. CDR1 and CDR2 (germline): MGHDK, SYGVNS. Here the CDR3 reads CASSEPGGDNSPLHF. As DNA, the CDR3 is TGTGCCAGCAGTGAGCCCGGGGGGGATAATTCACCCCTCCACTTT. Filled out from reference TRBV25-1 and TRBJ1-6, the complete variable domain reads EADIYQTPRYLVIGTGKKITLECSQTMGHDKMYWYQQDPGMELHLIHYSYGVNSTEKGDLSSESTVSRIRTEHFPLTLESARPSHTSQYLCASSEPGGDNSPLHFGNGTRLTVT.

The J gene is TRBJ1-1, the V gene TRBV6-5; D may be TRBD1 (5 bases). The length of the CDR3 is 16 residues. The V and J ends lost 6 bases and 6 bases respectively, with 23 bases between them. Germline CDR1 reads MNHEY; CDR2 reads SVGAGI. The CDR3 bases are TGTGCCAGCAGCTCATCAAGCCGAGGGGCGCGGCCTGAAGCTTTCTTT. Its translation is CASSSSSRGARPEAFF.

The rearrangement joins TRBV5-5 to TRBJ2-1, with no clear D. With 3 bases removed from V and 2 bases from J, the gap between germline ends came to 9 bases. Germline V gene sequence: CDR1 SGHKS, CDR2 YYEKEE (reference sequence). The CDR3 has 14 residues. CDR3 loop: CASSWAAAYNEQFF. The CDR3 coding sequence is TGTGCCAGCAGCTGGGCCGCGGCCTACAATGAGCAGTTCTTC.

The rearrangement links TRBV28 to TRBJ2-7; D tentatively reads TRBD1 or TRBD2 (6 bases each). The germline V gene encodes CDR1 MDHEN and CDR2 SYDVKM. Trimming pared 7 bases from V and 5 bases from J, leaving 21 bases between. The length of the CDR3 is 15 residues. The CDR3 loop is CASKKGGGQSDEQYF. CDR3 nucleotides: TGTGCCAGCAAAAAGGGTGGGGGGCAATCGGACGAGCAGTACTTC.

The gene calls are TRBV7-9 and TRBJ2-5; possibly TRBD2 for D (6 bases). The germline V gene encodes CDR1 SEHNR and CDR2 FQNEAQ (reference sequence). The CDR3 loop spans 13 amino acids. V lost 5 bases to trimming and J lost 5 bases, with 12 bases between them. The CDR3 DNA reads as TGTGCCAGCAGCCGTGGAGGGACGGAGACCCAGTACTTC. Protein product: CASSRGGTETQYF.

This clonotype was seen a handful of times. This chain links TRBV12-3 or TRBV12-4 with TRBJ2-1; 13 bases match TRBD2. This CDR3 comprises 15 residues. V lost 6 bases to trimming and J lost 6 bases; unmatched junction nucleotides: 5. The CDR3 nucleotides read TGTGCCAGCAGGACTAGCGGGGGGCCGTCCAATGAGCAGTTCTTC. Its protein product is CASRTSGGPSNEQFF.

This clonotype has a handful of counts. This chain connects TRBV6-5 to TRBJ2-1; D is unresolved. The ends were cut back, 2 bases at V and 5 bases at J, with 4 bases in the middle. The V gene's germline CDR1 is MNHEY and CDR2 SVGAGI. CDR3 length equals 12 residues. In DNA, the CDR3 is TGTGCCAGCAGTTACACTCACAATGAGCAGTTCTTC. Its translation is CASSYTHNEQFF.

The V and J genes are TRBV7-9 and TRBJ1-6; D may be TRBD1 (6 bases). The CDR3 is made up of 15 amino acids. Germline CDR1 and CDR2: SEHNR and FQNEAQ (reference sequence). The V gene lost 5 bases and the J gene lost 7 bases, with 15 bases spanning the gap. The CDR3 DNA reads as TGTGCCAGCAGCACCAGTTCGGGGGGCAATTCACCCCTCCACTTT. It encodes CASSTSSGGNSPLHF. The whole variable domain, remainder taken from reference TRBV7-9 and TRBJ1-6, is DTGVSQNPRHKITKRGQNVTFRCDPISEHNRLYWYRQTLGQGPEFLTYFQNEAQLEKSRLLSDRFSAERPKGSFSTLEIQRTEQGDSAMYLCASSTSSGGNSPLHFGNGTRLTVT.

This clonotype was counted between two and nine times. V and J are TRBV7-9 and TRBJ2-3; no clear D. Deletions cut 4 bases from V and 4 bases from J, with 15 bases between. The germline V gene has CDR1 SEHNR and CDR2 FQNEAQ (reference sequence). CDR3 size: 15 residues. The CDR3 protein is CASSSRAQAPDTQYF. The DNA for the CDR3 is TGTGCCAGCAGCTCTAGGGCCCAGGCCCCAGATACGCAGTATTTT.

The chain couples TRBV12-3 or TRBV12-4 to TRBJ2-1, with 8 bases matching TRBD2. This CDR3 is 16 amino acids long. With 2 bases clipped from V and 5 bases from J, the junction kept 8 bases outside the gene matches. The CDR3 here is CASSLSRGGGNNEQFF. CDR3 nucleotides: TGTGCCAGCAGTTTATCCCGGGGGGGCGGAAACAATGAGCAGTTCTTC.

This clonotype was counted only a few times. This sequence joins TRBV4-1 and TRBJ1-2; D might be TRBD1 (6 bases). This CDR3 is 18 amino acids long. Between the trimmed V and J ends, which lost 0 bases and 0 bases, there was a span of 17 bases. The germline V gene encodes CDR1 MGHRA and CDR2 YSYEKL. CDR3 sequence reads: CASSQDRGQRSANYGYTF. CDR3 in DNA: TGCGCCAGCAGCCAAGACCGTGGACAGCGATCCGCTAACTATGGCTACACCTTC.

There are a few counts of this clonotype. For the CDR3, the DNA is TGTGCCAGTAGTGAAAACCGGGACTTCGGAGATACGCAGTATTTT. As protein: CASSENRDFGDTQYF. The V gene is TRBV19, the J gene TRBJ2-3; D possibly corresponds to TRBD2 (6 bases). This CDR3 has 15 residues. Germline assignment: CDR1 LNHDA and CDR2 SQIVND (reference sequence). Trimming cost V 5 bases and J 5 bases, with 17 bases left between them.

V is TRBV5-1 and J is TRBJ1-2; 8 nucleotides align to TRBD1. After removal of 4 bases from V and 4 bases from J, the junction contained 6 bases not matched to a gene. Germline V gene lookup returns CDR1 SGHRS and CDR2 YFSETQ. The CDR3 totals 14 residues. The CDR3 here is CASSRGQGGYGYTF. CDR3 bases: TGCGCCAGCAGCCGTGGACAGGGTGGCTATGGCTACACCTTC. Drawing the rest from reference TRBV5-1 and TRBJ1-2, the complete variable domain is KAGVTQTPRYLIKTRGQQVTLSCSPISGHRSVSWYQQTPGQGLQFLFEYFSETQRNKGNFPGRFSGRQFSNSRSEMNVSTLELGDSALYLCASSRGQGGYGYTFGSGTRLTVV.

The chain has TRBV10-3 and TRBJ1-2; D is ambiguous. V lost 7 bases, J lost 4 bases, and 13 bases lay in between. This CDR3 is 13 amino acids long. Germline CDR1 is ENHRY and CDR2 is SYGVKD. This CDR3 is CAITAQPIYGYTF. The CDR3 DNA follows: TGTGCCATCACAGCCCAACCGATCTATGGCTACACCTTC.

The chain recombines TRBV3-1 with TRBJ1-1; D uncertain. The CDR3 consists of 14 residues. CDR1 is LGHDT and CDR2 is YNNKEL in the germline V gene (reference sequence). The V gene lost 3 bases and the J gene lost 1 base, with 9 bases spanning the gap. CDR3 nucleotide sequence: TGTGCCAGCAGCCACGGGATTCCGAACACTGAAGCTTTCTTT. This gives the protein CASSHGIPNTEAFF.

The chain employs TRBV7-9 and TRBJ1-1; D call uncertain. This CDR3 is built from 12 residues. Trimming pared 4 bases from V and 6 bases from J, leaving 9 bases between. Germline V gives CDR1 SEHNR, CDR2 FQNEAQ (reference sequence). This CDR3 reads CASSSSWAEAFF. The DNA for the CDR3 is TGTGCCAGCAGCTCGTCGTGGGCTGAAGCTTTCTTT. Using reference TRBV7-9 and TRBJ1-1 for the parts outside the CDR3, the full variable domain is DTGVSQNPRHKITKRGQNVTFRCDPISEHNRLYWYRQTLGQGPEFLTYFQNEAQLEKSRLLSDRFSAERPKGSFSTLEIQRTEQGDSAMYLCASSSSWAEAFFGQGTRLTVV.

This clonotype has only a few counts. V usage is TRBV14 and J usage is TRBJ2-1, with a possible D match to TRBD1 (6 bases). The germline V gene has CDR1 SGHDN and CDR2 FVKESK. V was clipped by 4 bases and J by 4 bases, with 11 bases between them. This CDR3 contains 14 residues. The CDR3, as DNA: TGTGCCAGCAGCCTACAGGGATATTACAATGAGCAGTTCTTC. Its protein product is CASSLQGYYNEQFF.

The CDR3 bases are TGTGCCAGCAGTCGACAGGGCCACTATGGCTACACCTTC. This gives the protein CASSRQGHYGYTF. The chain links TRBV6-5 to TRBJ1-2; TRBD1 matches at 7 bases. J was trimmed by 3 bases and V by 5 bases; bases with no gene match: 3. Germline V CDR1 and CDR2: MNHEY, SVGAGI. The CDR3 is made up of 13 amino acids.

This clonotype has only a few counts. CDR3 coding DNA: TGTGCCAGCTCACCATCTGCGGATCAGCCCCAGCATTTT. This codes for CASSPSADQPQHF. V is TRBV18 and J is TRBJ1-5; D is uncertain. V was pared by 2 bases and J by 5 bases, with 7 bases between. This CDR3 is built from 13 residues. From germline, CDR1 is KGHSH and CDR2 LQKENI. The full variable domain, with the rest looked up from reference TRBV18 and TRBJ1-5, is NAGVMQNPRHLVRRRGQEARLRCSPMKGHSHVYWYRQLPEEGLKFMVYLQKENIIDESGMPKERFSAEFPKEGPSILRIQQVVRGDSAAYFCASSPSADQPQHFGDGTRLSIL.

This clonotype turned up a few times. The V and J genes are TRBV5-1 and TRBJ1-1; maybe TRBD1 (5 bases). This CDR3 spans 14 amino acids. CDR1 and CDR2 (germline): SGHRS, YFSETQ. Trimming cost V 7 bases and J 1 base, with 14 bases left between them. DNA for the CDR3: TGCGCCAGCTCCACCTGGGGGGGGAACACTGAAGCTTTCTTT. This encodes CASSTWGGNTEAFF. Full variable domain (outside the CDR3, taken from reference TRBV5-1 and TRBJ1-1): KAGVTQTPRYLIKTRGQQVTLSCSPISGHRSVSWYQQTPGQGLQFLFEYFSETQRNKGNFPGRFSGRQFSNSRSEMNVSTLELGDSALYLCASSTWGGNTEAFFGQGTRLTVV.

The table lists this clonotype with many counts. The rearrangement uses TRBV18 and TRBJ1-1, with 7 nucleotides matching TRBD1. V lost 1 base and J lost 0; bases outside the gene matches: 2. Germline CDR1 KGHSH, CDR2 LQKENI. The CDR3 covers 15 residues. The CDR3 bases are TGTGCCAGCTCACCACAGGGGGCCTTGAACACTGAAGCTTTCTTT. It yields the protein CASSPQGALNTEAFF.

The chain combines TRBV3-1 with TRBJ2-7; D call uncertain. V lost 0 bases and J lost 3, with 12 bases in between. The CDR3 runs to 15 residues. CDR1 LGHDT and CDR2 YNNKEL come from the germline V gene (reference sequence). The CDR3 DNA reads TGTGCCAGCAGCCAAGACACGGTCAGGATCTACGAGCAGTACTTC. It encodes CASSQDTVRIYEQYF.

This clonotype has a handful of counts. The chain links TRBV7-2 to TRBJ2-7, with D perhaps TRBD1 (6 bases). This CDR3 comprises 14 residues. V lost 3 bases, J lost 4 bases, and 13 bases lay in between. Looked up from germline, CDR1 is SGHTA and CDR2 is FQGNSA. CDR3 sequence: CASSFGDKPYEQYF. Here the CDR3 DNA reads TGTGCCAGCAGCTTCGGGGACAAACCTTACGAGCAGTACTTC.

This chain connects TRBV16 to TRBJ1-5; no clear D gene. Trimming cost V 2 bases and J 10 bases, with 18 bases left between them. The germline CDR1 and CDR2 sequences are KGHSY and FQNENV. This CDR3 is 15 amino acids long. For the CDR3, the DNA is TGTGCCAGCAGCCAAGATTCTACAGCGGTTGTACCCCAGCATTTT. Its protein is CASSQDSTAVVPQHF.

This sequence joins TRBV29-1 and TRBJ1-1; D is unclear. The CDR3 has 14 residues. Germline values: CDR1 SQVTM, CDR2 ANQGSEA. The ends were cut back, 3 bases at V and 1 base at J, with 12 bases in the middle. CDR3 region: CSVEFGFRNTEAFF. The DNA of the CDR3 is TGCAGCGTTGAGTTTGGTTTTAGGAACACTGAAGCTTTCTTT.

J is TRBJ2-1 and V is TRBV24-1; D might be TRBD1 or TRBD2, each matching 5 bases. The ends were cut back, 7 bases at V and 3 bases at J, with 15 bases in the middle. This CDR3 spans 15 amino acids. The germline CDR1 and CDR2 sequences are KGHDR and SFDVKD. The DNA of the CDR3 is TGTGCCACCAGCGGGGCTCCGGGGTACTACAATGAGCAGTTCTTC. It encodes CATSGAPGYYNEQFF.

The rearrangement joins TRBV4-1 to TRBJ2-1; 8 positions agree with TRBD2. The CDR3 runs to 16 residues. The trim removed 2 bases at V and 4 bases at J, leaving 7 bases unmatched. Germline V gene data show CDR1 as MGHRA and CDR2 as YSYEKL. The CDR3 loop reads CASSQTGTSPYNEQFF. DNA of the CDR3: TGCGCCAGCAGCCAAACCGGGACTAGTCCTTACAATGAGCAGTTCTTC.

This clonotype was detected a few times. The rearrangement uses TRBV29-1 and TRBJ2-7, with TRBD2 matching over 7 bases. V gave up 4 bases and J gave up 4 bases; unmatched junction bases: 25. This CDR3 region has 19 residues. Per germline, CDR1 SQVTM and CDR2 ANQGSEA. The CDR3 nucleotides are TGCAGCGTTGGTGGGAGGGTCGGGGACTATGGATTTTTAGGGTACGAGCAGTACTTC. Amino acids: CSVGGRVGDYGFLGYEQYF.

The J gene is TRBJ2-1, the V gene TRBV9; D gene uncertain. The germline CDR1 and CDR2 sequences are SGDLS and YYNGEE. V lost 4 bases and J lost 6, with 8 bases in between. The CDR3 is made up of 12 amino acids. This chain's CDR3 is CASSSLANEQFF. CDR3 coding DNA: TGTGCCAGCAGCTCCCTGGCCAATGAGCAGTTCTTC.

The chain links TRBV27 to TRBJ2-2; D not resolved. Deletions cut 4 bases from V and 8 bases from J, with 11 bases between. Germline loops: CDR1 MNHEY, CDR2 SMNVEV (reference sequence). This CDR3 is 13 amino acids long. CDR3 sequence (DNA): TGTGCCAGCAGTTCTGGGCTGGAGGGGGAGCTGTTTTTT. It yields the protein CASSSGLEGELFF.

The chain carries TRBV7-3 and TRBJ2-6; D is perhaps TRBD1 (5 bases). Trimming removed 4 bases from V and 3 bases from J, with 16 bases in between. This CDR3 has 17 residues. Per germline, CDR1 SGHTA and CDR2 FQGTGA. CDR3 bases: TGTGCCAGCAGCTCGCCCCCCTCAGGGTTTGGGGCCAACGTCCTGACTTTC. Encoded protein: CASSSPPSGFGANVLTF.

This clonotype was picked up many times. The chain uses TRBV6-1 and TRBJ1-1; 7 positions agree with TRBD1. Germline lookup yields CDR1 MNHNS and CDR2 SASEGT. The CDR3 is made up of 13 amino acids. V gave up 6 bases and J gave up 2 bases; unmatched junction bases: 3. DNA for the CDR3: TGTGCCAGCAGCGGGACAGCAAACACTGAAGCTTTCTTT. Its translation: CASSGTANTEAFF.